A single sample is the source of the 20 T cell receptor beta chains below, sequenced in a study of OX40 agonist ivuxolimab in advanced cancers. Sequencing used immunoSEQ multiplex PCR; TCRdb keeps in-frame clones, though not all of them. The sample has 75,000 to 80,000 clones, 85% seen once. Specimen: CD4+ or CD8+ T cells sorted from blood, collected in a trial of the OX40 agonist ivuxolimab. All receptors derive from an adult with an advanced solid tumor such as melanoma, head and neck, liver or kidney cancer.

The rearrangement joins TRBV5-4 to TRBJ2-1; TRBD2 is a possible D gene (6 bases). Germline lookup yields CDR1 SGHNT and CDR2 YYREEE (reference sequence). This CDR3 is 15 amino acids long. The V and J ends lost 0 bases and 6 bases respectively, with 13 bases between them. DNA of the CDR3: TGTGCCAGCAGCTTGGATGGGCAGGGAGGCAATGAGCAGTTCTTC. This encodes CASSLDGQGGNEQFF.

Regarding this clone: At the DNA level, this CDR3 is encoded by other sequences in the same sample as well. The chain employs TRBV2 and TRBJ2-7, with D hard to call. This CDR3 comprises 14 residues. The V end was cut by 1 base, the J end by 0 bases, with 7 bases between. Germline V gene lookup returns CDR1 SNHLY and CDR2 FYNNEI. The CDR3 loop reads CASSEGSLSYEQYF. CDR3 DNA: TGTGCCAGCAGTGAAGGTAGCCTCTCCTACGAGCAGTACTTC. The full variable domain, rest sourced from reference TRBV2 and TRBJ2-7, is EPEVTQTPSHQVTQMGQEVILRCVPISNHLYFYWYRQILGQKVEFLVSFYNNEISEKSEIFDDQFSVERPDGSNFTLKIRSTKLEDSAMYFCASSEGSLSYEQYFGPGTRLTVT.

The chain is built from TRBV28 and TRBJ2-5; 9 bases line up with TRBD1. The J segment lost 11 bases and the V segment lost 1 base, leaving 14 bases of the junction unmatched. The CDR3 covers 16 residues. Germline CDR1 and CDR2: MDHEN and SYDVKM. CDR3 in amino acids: CASSLSLGQGSWEQYF. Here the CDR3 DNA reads TGTGCCAGCAGTTTATCATTGGGACAGGGATCTTGGGAGCAGTACTTC. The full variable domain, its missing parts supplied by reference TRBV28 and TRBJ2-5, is DVKVTQSSRYLVKRTGEKVFLECVQDMDHENMFWYRQDPGLGLRLIYFSYDVKMKEKGDIPEGYSVSREKKERFSLILESASTNQTSMYLCASSLSLGQGSWEQYFGPGTRLLVL.

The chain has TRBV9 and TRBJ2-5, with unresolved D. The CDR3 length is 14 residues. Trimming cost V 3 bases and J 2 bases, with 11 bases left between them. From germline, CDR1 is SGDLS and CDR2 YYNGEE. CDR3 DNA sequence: TGTGCCAGCAGCGCGGACGAGGCACAAGAGACCCAGTACTTC. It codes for CASSADEAQETQYF.

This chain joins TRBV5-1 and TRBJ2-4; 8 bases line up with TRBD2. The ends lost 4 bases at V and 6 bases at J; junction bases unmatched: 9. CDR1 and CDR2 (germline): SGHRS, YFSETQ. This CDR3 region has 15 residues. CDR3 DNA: TGCGCCAGCAGCCCACCGGGGGGGGCGGGAAACATTCAGTACTTC. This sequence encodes CASSPPGGAGNIQYF.

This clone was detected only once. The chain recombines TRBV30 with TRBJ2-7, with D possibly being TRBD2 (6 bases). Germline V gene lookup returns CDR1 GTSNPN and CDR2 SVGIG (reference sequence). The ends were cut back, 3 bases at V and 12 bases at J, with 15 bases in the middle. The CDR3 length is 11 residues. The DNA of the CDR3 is TGTGCCTGGAGACCCAGCGGGCGCTTGTACTTC. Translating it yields CAWRPSGRLYF.

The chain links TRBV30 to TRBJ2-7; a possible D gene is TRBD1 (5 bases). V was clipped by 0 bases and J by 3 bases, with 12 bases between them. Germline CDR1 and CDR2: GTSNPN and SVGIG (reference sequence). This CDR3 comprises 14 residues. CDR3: CAWSVTDGFYEQYF. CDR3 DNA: TGTGCCTGGAGTGTGACAGACGGATTCTACGAGCAGTACTTC.

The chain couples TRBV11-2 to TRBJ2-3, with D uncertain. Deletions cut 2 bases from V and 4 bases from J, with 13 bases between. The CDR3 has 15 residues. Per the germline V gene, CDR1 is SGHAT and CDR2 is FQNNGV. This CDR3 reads CASSLSIGGADTQYF. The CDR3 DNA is TGTGCCAGCAGCTTATCGATAGGTGGCGCAGATACGCAGTATTTT.

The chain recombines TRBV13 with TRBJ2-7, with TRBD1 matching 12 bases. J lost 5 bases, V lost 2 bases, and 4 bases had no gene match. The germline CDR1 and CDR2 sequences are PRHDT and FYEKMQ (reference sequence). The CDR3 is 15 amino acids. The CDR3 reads CASSLTGTGGNEQYF. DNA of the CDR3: TGTGCCAGCAGCTTAACCGGGACAGGGGGCAACGAGCAGTACTTC. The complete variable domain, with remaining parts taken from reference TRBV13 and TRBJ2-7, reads AAGVIQSPRHLIKEKRETATLKCYPIPRHDTVYWYQQGPGQDPQFLISFYEKMQSDKGSIPDRFSAQQFSDYHSELNMSSLELGDSALYFCASSLTGTGGNEQYFGPGTRLTVT.

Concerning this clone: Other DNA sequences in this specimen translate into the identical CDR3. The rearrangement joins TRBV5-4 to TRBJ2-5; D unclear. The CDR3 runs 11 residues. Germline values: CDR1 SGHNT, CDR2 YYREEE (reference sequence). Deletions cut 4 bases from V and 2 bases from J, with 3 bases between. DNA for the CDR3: TGTGCCAGCAGCGCACAAGAGACCCAGTACTTC. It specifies CASSAQETQYF.

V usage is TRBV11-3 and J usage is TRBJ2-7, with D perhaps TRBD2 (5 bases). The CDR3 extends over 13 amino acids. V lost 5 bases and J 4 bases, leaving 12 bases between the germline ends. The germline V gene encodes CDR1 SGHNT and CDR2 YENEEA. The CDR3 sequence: CASSRREGYEQYF. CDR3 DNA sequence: TGTGCCAGCAGCCGCCGGGAAGGGTACGAGCAGTACTTC.

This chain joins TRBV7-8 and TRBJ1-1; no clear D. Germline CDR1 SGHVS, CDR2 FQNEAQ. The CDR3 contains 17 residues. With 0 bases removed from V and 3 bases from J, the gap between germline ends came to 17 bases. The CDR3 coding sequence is TGTGCCAGCAGCTTAGCAGGCGGGAGGGATGGGGACACTGAAGCTTTCTTT. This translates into CASSLAGGRDGDTEAFF.

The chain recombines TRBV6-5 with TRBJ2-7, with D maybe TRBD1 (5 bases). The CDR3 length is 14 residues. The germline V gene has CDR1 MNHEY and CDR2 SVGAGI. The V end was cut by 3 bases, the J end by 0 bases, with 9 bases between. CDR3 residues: CASSYDSSSYEQYF. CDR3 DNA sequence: TGTGCCAGCAGTTATGACAGCAGCTCCTACGAGCAGTACTTC.

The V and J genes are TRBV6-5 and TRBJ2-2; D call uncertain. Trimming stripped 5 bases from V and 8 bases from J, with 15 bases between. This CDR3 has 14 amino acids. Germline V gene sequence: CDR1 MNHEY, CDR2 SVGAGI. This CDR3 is CASSLSTPGGELFF. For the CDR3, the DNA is TGTGCCAGCAGTCTTTCGACCCCCGGAGGGGAGCTGTTTTTT.

CDR3 nucleotides: TGCGCCAGCAGCCAGCCGGGACAGCGGGGGAATGAGCAGTTCTTC. Translated: CASSQPGQRGNEQFF. The V and J genes are TRBV4-1 and TRBJ2-1; D might be TRBD2 (8 bases). Trimming removed 3 bases from V and 7 bases from J, with 16 bases in between. Germline lookup yields CDR1 MGHRA and CDR2 YSYEKL. There are 15 residues in the CDR3.

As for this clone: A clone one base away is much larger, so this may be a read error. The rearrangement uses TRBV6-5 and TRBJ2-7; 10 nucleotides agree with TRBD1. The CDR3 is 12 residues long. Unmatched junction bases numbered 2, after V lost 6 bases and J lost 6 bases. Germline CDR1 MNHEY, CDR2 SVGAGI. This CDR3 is CASSRTGGEQYF. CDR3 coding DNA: TGTGCCAGCAGCCGGACAGGGGGCGAGCAGTACTTC.

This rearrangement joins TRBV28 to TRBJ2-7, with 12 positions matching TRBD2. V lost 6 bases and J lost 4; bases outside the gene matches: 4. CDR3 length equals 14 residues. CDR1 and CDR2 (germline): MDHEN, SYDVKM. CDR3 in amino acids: CASRTSGSRYEQYF. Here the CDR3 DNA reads TGTGCCAGCAGGACTAGCGGGAGTCGATACGAGCAGTACTTC.

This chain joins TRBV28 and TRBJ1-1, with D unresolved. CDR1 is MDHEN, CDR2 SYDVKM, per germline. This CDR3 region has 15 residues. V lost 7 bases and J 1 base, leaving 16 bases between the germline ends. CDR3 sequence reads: CASIRGAWSNTEAFF. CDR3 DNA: TGTGCCAGCATCAGAGGTGCCTGGTCGAACACTGAAGCTTTCTTT.

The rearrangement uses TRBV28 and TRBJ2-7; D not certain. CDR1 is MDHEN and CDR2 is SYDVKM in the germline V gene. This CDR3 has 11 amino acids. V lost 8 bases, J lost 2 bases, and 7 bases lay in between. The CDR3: CASGWPYEQYF. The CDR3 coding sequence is TGTGCCAGCGGATGGCCCTACGAGCAGTACTTC.

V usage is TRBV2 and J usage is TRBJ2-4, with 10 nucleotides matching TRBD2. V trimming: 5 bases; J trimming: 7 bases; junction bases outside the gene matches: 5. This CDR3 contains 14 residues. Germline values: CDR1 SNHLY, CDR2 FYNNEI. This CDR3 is CASSSGGAGNIQYF. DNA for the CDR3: TGTGCCAGCAGTAGCGGGGGGGCTGGGAACATTCAGTACTTC.